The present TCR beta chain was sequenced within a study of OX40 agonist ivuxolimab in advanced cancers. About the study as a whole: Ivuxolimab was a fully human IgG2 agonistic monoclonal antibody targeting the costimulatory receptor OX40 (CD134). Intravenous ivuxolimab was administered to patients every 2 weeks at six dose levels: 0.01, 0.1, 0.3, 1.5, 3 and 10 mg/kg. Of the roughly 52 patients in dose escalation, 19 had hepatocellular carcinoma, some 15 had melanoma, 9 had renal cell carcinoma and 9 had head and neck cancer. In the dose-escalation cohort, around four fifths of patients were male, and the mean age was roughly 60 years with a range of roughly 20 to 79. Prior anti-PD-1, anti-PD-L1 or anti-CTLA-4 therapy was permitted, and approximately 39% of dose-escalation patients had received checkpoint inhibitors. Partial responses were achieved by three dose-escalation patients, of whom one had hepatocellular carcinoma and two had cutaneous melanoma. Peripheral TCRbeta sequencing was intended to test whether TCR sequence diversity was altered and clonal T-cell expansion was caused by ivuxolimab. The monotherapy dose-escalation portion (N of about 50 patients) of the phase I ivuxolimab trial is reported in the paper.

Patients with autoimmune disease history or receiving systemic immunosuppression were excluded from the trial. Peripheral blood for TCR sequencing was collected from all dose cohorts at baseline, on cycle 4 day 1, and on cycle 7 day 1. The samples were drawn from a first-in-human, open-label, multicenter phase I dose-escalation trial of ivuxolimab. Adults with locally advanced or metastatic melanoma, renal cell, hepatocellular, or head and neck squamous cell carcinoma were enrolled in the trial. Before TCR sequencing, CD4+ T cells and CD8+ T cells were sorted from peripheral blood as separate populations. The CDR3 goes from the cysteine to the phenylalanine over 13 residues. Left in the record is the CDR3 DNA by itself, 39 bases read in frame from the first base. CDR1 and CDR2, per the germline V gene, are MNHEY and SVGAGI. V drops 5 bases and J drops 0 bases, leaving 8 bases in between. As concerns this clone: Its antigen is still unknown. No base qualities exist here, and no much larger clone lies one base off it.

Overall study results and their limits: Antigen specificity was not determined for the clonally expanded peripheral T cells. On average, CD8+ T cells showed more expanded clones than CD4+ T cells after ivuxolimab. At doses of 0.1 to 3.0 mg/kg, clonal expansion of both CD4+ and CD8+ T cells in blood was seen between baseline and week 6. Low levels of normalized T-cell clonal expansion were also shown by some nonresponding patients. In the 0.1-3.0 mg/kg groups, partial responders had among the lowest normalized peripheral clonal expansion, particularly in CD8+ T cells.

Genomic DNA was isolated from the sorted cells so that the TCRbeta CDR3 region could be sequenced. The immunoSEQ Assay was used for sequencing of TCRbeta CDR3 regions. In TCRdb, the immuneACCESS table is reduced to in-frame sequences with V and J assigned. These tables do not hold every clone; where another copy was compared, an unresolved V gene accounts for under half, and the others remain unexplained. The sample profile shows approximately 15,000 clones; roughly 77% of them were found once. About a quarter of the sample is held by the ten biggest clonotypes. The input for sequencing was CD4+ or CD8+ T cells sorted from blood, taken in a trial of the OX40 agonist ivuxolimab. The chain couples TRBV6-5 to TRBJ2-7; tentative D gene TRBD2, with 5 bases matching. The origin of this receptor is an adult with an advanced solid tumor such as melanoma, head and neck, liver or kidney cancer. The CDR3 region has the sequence CASSLGDSYEQYF. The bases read TGTGCCAGCAGTCTCGGGGACTCCTACGAGCAGTACTTC.